Shown below are 17 T cell receptor beta chains from a single sample sequenced in a study of post-analysis software for immune sequencing data. These receptors' targets are unknown. Study-wide results and caveats: Relative to controls, patients had about 5 TRBV segments at higher frequency, with TRBV5-6, TRBV5-1 and TRBV20-1 among these.

TCR beta libraries were prepared from cDNA with unique molecular identifiers. A single record per CDR3 protein comes from TCRdb applying MiXCR to the PCR reads. The table has around 700,000 distinct CDR3 sequences, around 64% seen once; the top ten hold around 11%. Sequencing was performed on blood. These receptors all come from a girl aged 2 to 10 with multiple sclerosis.

This clonotype occurred a few times. This CDR3 reads CASTSRGRRDTQYF. As DNA, the CDR3 is TGTGCCAGCACCTCCAGGGGGCGGAGAGATACGCAGTATTTT. The chain combines TRBV6-2 or TRBV6-3 with TRBJ2-3, with 8 bases identical to TRBD1. Germline V gene lookup returns CDR1 MNHEY and CDR2 SVGEGT. V dropped 7 bases and J dropped 5; count of bases not matched to a gene: 8. The CDR3 contains 14 residues.

The chain employs TRBV3-1 and TRBJ1-1; TRBD1 matches 9 bases. This CDR3 region has 17 residues. CDR1 and CDR2 (germline): LGHDT, YNNKEL (reference sequence). V shed 4 bases, J shed 7 bases, and the junction held 16 bases outside the gene matches. The CDR3 nucleotides are TGTGCCAGCAGCCCTAAATTGGACAGGGGACGTAACGATGAAGCTTTCTTT. As protein: CASSPKLDRGRNDEAFF. Looking up the rest from reference TRBV3-1 and TRBJ1-1 gives the full variable domain: DTAVSQTPKYLVTQMGNDKSIKCEQNLGHDTMYWYKQDSKKFLKIMFSYNNKELIINETVPNRFSPKSPDKAHLNLHINSLELGDSAVYFCASSPKLDRGRNDEAFFGQGTRLTVV.

The chain combines TRBV12-3 or TRBV12-4 with TRBJ2-7, with D perhaps given as TRBD1 or TRBD2 (5 bases each). The CDR3 has 14 amino acids. The V gene lost 7 bases and the J gene lost 5 bases, with 18 bases spanning the gap. The CDR3 protein is CASTLTIRADEQYF. CDR3 DNA sequence: TGTGCCAGCACCCTGACTATCAGGGCTGACGAGCAGTACTTC.

The genes are TRBV12-3 or TRBV12-4 and TRBJ1-1; tentative D call: TRBD1 (6 bases). With 5 bases removed from V and 0 bases from J, the gap between germline ends came to 13 bases. The length of the CDR3 is 15 residues. The CDR3 DNA is TGTGCCAGCAGTCCAACGACAGGAGTGAACACTGAAGCTTTCTTT. Translated: CASSPTTGVNTEAFF.

There are a few counts of this clonotype. The V and J genes are TRBV7-2 and TRBJ2-3; TRBD1 matches at 8 bases. V lost 11 bases, J lost 4 bases, and 5 bases stayed unmatched. There are 12 residues in the CDR3. In germline, CDR1 is SGHTA, CDR2 FQGNSA. This CDR3 is CASTGVPDTQYF. CDR3 coding DNA: TGTGCCTCGACAGGGGTTCCAGATACGCAGTATTTT.

The chain uses TRBV4-1 and TRBJ2-1; D is uncertain. The CDR3 is made up of 15 amino acids. Trimming took 0 bases from V and 0 from J, leaving 6 bases between them. The germline V gene has CDR1 MGHRA and CDR2 YSYEKL. As DNA, the CDR3 is TGCGCCAGCAGCCAAGATCCGGGCTCCTACAATGAGCAGTTCTTC. Its protein is CASSQDPGSYNEQFF.

This rearrangement joins TRBV7-9 to TRBJ1-4; D gene unclear. The germline V and J ends were trimmed by 3 bases and 7 bases, with 6 bases remaining between them. This CDR3 has 12 amino acids. CDR1 is SEHNR and CDR2 is FQNEAQ in the germline V gene (reference sequence). CDR3 residues: CASSLTTEKLFF. CDR3 DNA sequence: TGTGCCAGCAGCTTGACCACTGAAAAACTGTTTTTT. Full variable domain (outside the CDR3, taken from reference TRBV7-9 and TRBJ1-4): DTGVSQNPRHKITKRGQNVTFRCDPISEHNRLYWYRQTLGQGPEFLTYFQNEAQLEKSRLLSDRFSAERPKGSFSTLEIQRTEQGDSAMYLCASSLTTEKLFFGSGTQLSVL.

The V call is TRBV3-1, the J call TRBJ2-3; 7 nucleotides agree with TRBD2. Germline CDR1 LGHDT, CDR2 YNNKEL (reference sequence). The CDR3 totals 14 residues. V trimming: 5 bases; J trimming: 10 bases; junction bases outside the gene matches: 12. The CDR3 region is CASSFELAYPPQYF. The CDR3 DNA sequence: TGTGCCAGCAGCTTCGAACTAGCGTATCCCCCGCAGTATTTT.

A word on this clonotype: This could be a read error, since a much larger clone is one nucleotide away. The J gene is TRBJ2-3, the V gene TRBV12-3 or TRBV12-4; D unresolved. The V end was cut by 6 bases, the J end by 4 bases, with 5 bases between. CDR3 length equals 11 residues. The CDR3 nucleotides are TGTGCCAGCAGGGTAGCAGATACGCAGTATTTT. Its protein product is CASRVADTQYF.

The CDR3 protein is CASSSDYRDEQYF. For the CDR3, the DNA is TGCGCCAGCAGCTCCGACTACAGAGACGAGCAGTACTTC. This chain connects TRBV5-1 to TRBJ2-7; D might be TRBD2 (5 bases). Trimming left V 3 bases short and J 5 bases short, with 12 bases between. Germline CDR1 is SGHRS and CDR2 is YFSETQ. CDR3 size: 13 residues.

This chain joins TRBV20-1 and TRBJ1-5, with D possibly TRBD1 on 6 matching bases. The CDR3 spans 14 residues. Trimming stripped 3 bases from V and 3 bases from J, with 12 bases between. CDR1 is DFQATT, CDR2 SNEGSKA, per germline (reference sequence). In DNA form, the CDR3 reads TGCAGTGCTAGGGACAGCGGATACAATCAGCCCCAGCATTTT. Encoded protein: CSARDSGYNQPQHF.

The rearrangement joins TRBV13 to TRBJ2-6; possibly TRBD1 or TRBD2 for D (5 bases each). CDR3 length: 19 residues. Germline CDR1 PRHDT, CDR2 FYEKMQ (reference sequence). V was cut by 5 bases and J by 1 base, with 21 bases left in between. In DNA form, the CDR3 reads TGTGCCAGCAGCACGACCGGGACCCCACACCGGTCTGGGGCCAACGTCCTGACTTTC. Translating gives CASSTTGTPHRSGANVLTF. Full variable domain (missing parts from reference TRBV13 and TRBJ2-6): AAGVIQSPRHLIKEKRETATLKCYPIPRHDTVYWYQQGPGQDPQFLISFYEKMQSDKGSIPDRFSAQQFSDYHSELNMSSLELGDSALYFCASSTTGTPHRSGANVLTFGAGSRLTVL.

The chain recombines TRBV12-3 or TRBV12-4 with TRBJ2-1, with 9 bases that match TRBD1. V shed 6 bases and J 5 bases; nucleotides not matched to a gene: 11. This CDR3 is built from 16 residues. CDR3 DNA sequence: TGTGCCAGCAGATACTCCGGGACAGGGCCTCACAATGAGCAGTTCTTC. Its protein product is CASRYSGTGPHNEQFF.

J is TRBJ2-5 and V is TRBV5-6; D is ambiguous. The J call may be faulty, since TRBJ2-7 better matches the DNA end. The CDR3 sequence is 13 residues long. CDR1 and CDR2 from the germline V gene are SGHDT and YYEEEE. The CDR3 sequence is CASSLGYYNEQYF. Written as DNA, the CDR3 is TGTGCCAGCAGCTTGGGGTACTACAACGAGCAGTACTTC.

This clonotype was detected a few times. The chain recombines TRBV6-2 or TRBV6-3 with TRBJ2-3; 10 bases match TRBD2. CDR3 size: 18 residues. V trimming: 0 bases; J trimming: 0 bases; junction bases outside the gene matches: 6. From germline, CDR1 is MNHEY and CDR2 SVGEGT. The CDR3 DNA is TGTGCCAGCAGTTACTCGTGGCTAGCGGGGGCGAGCACAGATACGCAGTATTTT. Encoded protein: CASSYSWLAGASTDTQYF.

The rearrangement uses TRBV4-3 and TRBJ1-2; TRBD1 is a possible D gene (6 bases). Germline-derived CDR1 and CDR2 are LGHNA and YSLEER. The CDR3 runs to 14 residues. Trimming cost V 4 bases and J 6 bases, with 15 bases left between them. CDR3 protein: CASSLTGFSDGYTF. DNA for the CDR3: TGCGCCAGCAGCCTAACAGGGTTTTCGGATGGCTACACCTTC.

This clonotype was counted between two and nine times. A read error may produce the germline difference seen at one junction end. The chain uses TRBV29-1 and TRBJ2-1; D is possibly TRBD1 (5 bases). Germline values: CDR1 SQVTM, CDR2 ANQGSEA. CDR3 size: 14 residues. The DNA of the CDR3 is TGCAGAGTTGATGGGGCGACCTCCTACAATGAGCAGTTCTTC. Encoded protein: CRVDGATSYNEQFF.